This T cell receptor beta chain is from a study of CD8 T cells in ankylosing spondylitis. Broader study findings: Within peripheral blood, clones linked to disease were CD8+ and relatively rare. Researchers reportedly found disease-linked clones significantly enriched in matched ankylosing spondylitis synovial fluid. A TCR beta motif of roughly 8 highly homologous variants seemed to mark ankylosing spondylitis blood.

To note about this clonotype: Its specificity is not known.

By quantitative 5'-RACE with molecular barcodes, the TCR beta libraries were made. MiXCR, run by TCRdb on the 5' RACE reads, gives a single entry per CDR3 protein. The data show about 360,000 distinct CDR3 sequences, roughly 14% seen once. The clonotype comes from a male donor with ankylosing spondylitis or in good health (not recorded which). What was sequenced was blood, either unsorted or a sorted T cell fraction (not recorded which).

The CDR3: CASSYSYPGVSNQPQHF. The DNA of the CDR3 is TGTGCCAGCAGTTACTCCTACCCAGGGGTTAGCAATCAGCCCCAGCATTTT. The chain carries TRBV6-5 and TRBJ1-5; D perhaps matches TRBD1 (6 bases). The V end was cut by 0 bases, the J end by 0 bases, with 12 bases between. This CDR3 comprises 17 residues. The germline CDR1 and CDR2 sequences are MNHEY and SVGAGI.